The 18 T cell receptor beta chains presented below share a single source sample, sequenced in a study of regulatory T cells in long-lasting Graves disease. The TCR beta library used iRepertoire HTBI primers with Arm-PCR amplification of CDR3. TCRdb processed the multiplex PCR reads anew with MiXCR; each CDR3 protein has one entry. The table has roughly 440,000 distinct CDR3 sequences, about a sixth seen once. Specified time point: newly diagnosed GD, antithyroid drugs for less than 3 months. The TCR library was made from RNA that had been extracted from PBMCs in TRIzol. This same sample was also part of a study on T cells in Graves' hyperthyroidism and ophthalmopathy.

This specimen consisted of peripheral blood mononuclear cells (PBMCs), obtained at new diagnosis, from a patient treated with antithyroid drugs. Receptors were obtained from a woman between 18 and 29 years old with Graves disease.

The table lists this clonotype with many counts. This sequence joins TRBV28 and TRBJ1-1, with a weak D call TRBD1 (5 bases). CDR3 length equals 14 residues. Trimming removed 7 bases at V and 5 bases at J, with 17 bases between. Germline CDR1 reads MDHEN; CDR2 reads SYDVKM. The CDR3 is CASTRGGTNTEAFF. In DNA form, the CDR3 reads TGTGCCAGCACCCGAGGAGGGACCAATACTGAAGCTTTCTTT.

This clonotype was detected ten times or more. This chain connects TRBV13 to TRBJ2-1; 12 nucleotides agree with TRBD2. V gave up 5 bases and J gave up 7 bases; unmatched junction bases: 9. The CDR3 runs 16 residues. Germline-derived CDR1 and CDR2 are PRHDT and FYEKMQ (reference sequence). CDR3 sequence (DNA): TGTGCCAGCAGCAAGAGACTAGCGGGAGCGGGGAATGAGCAGTTCTTC. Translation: CASSKRLAGAGNEQFF.

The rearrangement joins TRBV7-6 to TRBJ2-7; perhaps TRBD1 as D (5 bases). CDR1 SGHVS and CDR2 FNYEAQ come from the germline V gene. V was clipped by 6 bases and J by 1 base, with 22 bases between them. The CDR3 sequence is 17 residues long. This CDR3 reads CASSVTVAGSQSYEQYF. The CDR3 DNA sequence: TGTGCCAGCAGTGTAACGGTTGCAGGGTCCCAATCCTACGAGCAGTACTTC. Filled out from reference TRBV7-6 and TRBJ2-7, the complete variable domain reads GAGVSQSPRYKVTKRGQDVALRCDPISGHVSLYWYRQALGQGPEFLTYFNYEAQQDKSGLPNDRFSAERPEGSISTLTIQRTEQRDSAMYRCASSVTVAGSQSYEQYFGPGTRLTVT.

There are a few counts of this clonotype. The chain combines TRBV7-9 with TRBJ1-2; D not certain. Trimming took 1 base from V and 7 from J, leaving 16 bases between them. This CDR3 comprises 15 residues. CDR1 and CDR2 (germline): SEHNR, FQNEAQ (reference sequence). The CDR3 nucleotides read TGTGCCAGCAGCTTAGGTCGCTCCCCGGGGAGTGGCTACACCTTC. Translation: CASSLGRSPGSGYTF.

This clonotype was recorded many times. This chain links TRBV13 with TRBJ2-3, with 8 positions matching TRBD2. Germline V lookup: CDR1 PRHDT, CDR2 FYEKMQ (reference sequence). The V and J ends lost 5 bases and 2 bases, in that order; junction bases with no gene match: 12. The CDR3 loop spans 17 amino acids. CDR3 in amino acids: CASSQSGTRGSTDTQYF. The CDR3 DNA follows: TGTGCCAGCAGCCAAAGTGGGACTAGAGGTTCCACAGATACGCAGTATTTT. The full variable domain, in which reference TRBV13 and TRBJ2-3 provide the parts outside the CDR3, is AAGVIQSPRHLIKEKRETATLKCYPIPRHDTVYWYQQGPGQDPQFLISFYEKMQSDKGSIPDRFSAQQFSDYHSELNMSSLELGDSALYFCASSQSGTRGSTDTQYFGPGTRLTVL.

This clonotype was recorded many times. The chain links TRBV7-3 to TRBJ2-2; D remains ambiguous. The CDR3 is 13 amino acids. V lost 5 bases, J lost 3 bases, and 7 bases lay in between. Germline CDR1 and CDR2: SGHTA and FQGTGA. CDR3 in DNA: TGTGCCAGCAGCCTCGTCGACACCGGGGAGCTGTTTTTT. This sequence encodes CASSLVDTGELFF.

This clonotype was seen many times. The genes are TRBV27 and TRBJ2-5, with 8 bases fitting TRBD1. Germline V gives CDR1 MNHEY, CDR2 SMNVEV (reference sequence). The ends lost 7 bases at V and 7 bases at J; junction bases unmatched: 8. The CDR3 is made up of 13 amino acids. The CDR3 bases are TGTGCCAGCAAGGACAGGGAAGGGGTGACCCAGTACTTC. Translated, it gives CASKDREGVTQYF.

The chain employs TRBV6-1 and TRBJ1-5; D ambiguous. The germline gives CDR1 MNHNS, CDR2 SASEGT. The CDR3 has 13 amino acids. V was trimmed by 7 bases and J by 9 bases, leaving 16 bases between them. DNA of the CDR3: TGTGCCAGCACCACGGACGACCGAGGGCCCCAGCATTTT. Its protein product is CASTTDDRGPQHF.

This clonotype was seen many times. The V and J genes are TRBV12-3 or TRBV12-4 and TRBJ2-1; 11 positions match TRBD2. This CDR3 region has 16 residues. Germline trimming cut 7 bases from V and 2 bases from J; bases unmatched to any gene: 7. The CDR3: CASTPPGLAAYNEQFF. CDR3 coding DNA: TGTGCCAGCACTCCCCCGGGACTAGCGGCCTACAATGAGCAGTTCTTC.

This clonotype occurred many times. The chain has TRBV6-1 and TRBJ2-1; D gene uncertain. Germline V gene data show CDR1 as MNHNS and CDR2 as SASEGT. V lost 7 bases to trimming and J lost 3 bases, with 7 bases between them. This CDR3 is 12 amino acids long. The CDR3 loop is CASNVYYNEQFF. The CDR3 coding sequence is TGTGCCAGCAACGTATACTACAATGAGCAGTTCTTC.

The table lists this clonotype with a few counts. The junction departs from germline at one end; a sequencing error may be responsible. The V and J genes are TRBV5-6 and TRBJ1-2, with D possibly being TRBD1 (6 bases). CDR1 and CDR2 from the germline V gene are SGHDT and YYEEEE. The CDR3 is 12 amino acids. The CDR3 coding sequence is TGTGCCAGCAGCTTGACAAACAGGGTAGCTGACTTC. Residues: CASSLTNRVADF.

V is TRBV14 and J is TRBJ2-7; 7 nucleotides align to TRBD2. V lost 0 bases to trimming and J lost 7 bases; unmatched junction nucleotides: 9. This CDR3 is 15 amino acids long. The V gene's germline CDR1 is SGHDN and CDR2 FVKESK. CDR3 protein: CASSQDWGRASEQYF. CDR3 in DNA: TGTGCCAGCAGCCAAGATTGGGGGAGGGCTTCGGAGCAGTACTTC. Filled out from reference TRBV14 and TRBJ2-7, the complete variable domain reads EAGVTQFPSHSVIEKGQTVTLRCDPISGHDNLYWYRRVMGKEIKFLLHFVKESKQDESGMPNNRFLAERTGGTYSTLKVQPAELEDSGVYFCASSQDWGRASEQYFGPGTRLTVT.

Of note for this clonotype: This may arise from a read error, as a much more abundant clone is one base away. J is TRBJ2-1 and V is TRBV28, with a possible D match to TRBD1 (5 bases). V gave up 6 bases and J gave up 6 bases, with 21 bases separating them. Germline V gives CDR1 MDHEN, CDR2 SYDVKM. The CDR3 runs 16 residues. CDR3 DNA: TGTGCCAGCAGCCAAGAAGGGGTCTCTCGGAGCAATGAGCAGTTCTTC. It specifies CASSQEGVSRSNEQFF. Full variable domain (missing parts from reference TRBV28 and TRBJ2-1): DVKVTQSSRYLVKRTGEKVFLECVQDMDHENMFWYRQDPGLGLRLIYFSYDVKMKEKGDIPEGYSVSREKKERFSLILESASTNQTSMYLCASSQEGVSRSNEQFFGPGTRLTVL.

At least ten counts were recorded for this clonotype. CDR3 bases: TGCAGTGCTAGGGGGGAGGGGACCCAGTACTTC. This translates into CSARGEGTQYF. The V gene is TRBV20-1, the J gene TRBJ2-5; TRBD2 aligns across 7 bases. The germline V gene encodes CDR1 DFQATT and CDR2 SNEGSKA (reference sequence). V shed 3 bases, J shed 7 bases, and the junction held 2 bases outside the gene matches. The CDR3 totals 11 residues.

This CDR3 is CASSQDRTNTEAFF. The DNA of the CDR3 is TGCGCCAGCAGCCAAGATCGGACGAACACTGAAGCTTTCTTT. This chain links TRBV4-1 with TRBJ1-1, with D unresolved. Germline CDR1 reads MGHRA; CDR2 reads YSYEKL. This CDR3 is built from 14 residues. V lost 0 bases and J 1 base, leaving 6 bases between the germline ends.

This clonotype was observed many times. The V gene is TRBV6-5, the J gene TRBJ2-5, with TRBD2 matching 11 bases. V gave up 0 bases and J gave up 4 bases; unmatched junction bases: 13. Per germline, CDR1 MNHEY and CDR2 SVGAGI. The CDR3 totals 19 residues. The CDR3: CASSYSPALAGVGGETQYF. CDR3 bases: TGTGCCAGCAGTTACTCCCCGGCACTAGCGGGAGTGGGAGGAGAGACCCAGTACTTC.

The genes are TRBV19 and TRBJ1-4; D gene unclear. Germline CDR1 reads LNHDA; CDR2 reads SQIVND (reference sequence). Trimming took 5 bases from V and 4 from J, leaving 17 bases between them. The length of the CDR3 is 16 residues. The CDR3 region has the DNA TGTGCCAGTAGTCACGACCCTCGAGCGCGTAATGAAAAACTGTTTTTT. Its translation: CASSHDPRARNEKLFF.

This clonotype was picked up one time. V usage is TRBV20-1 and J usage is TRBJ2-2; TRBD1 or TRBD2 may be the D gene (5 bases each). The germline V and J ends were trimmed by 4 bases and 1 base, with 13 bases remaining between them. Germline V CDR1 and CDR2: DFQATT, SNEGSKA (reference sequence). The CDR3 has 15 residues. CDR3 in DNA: TGCAGTGCTATCCCCGGGACCCTGAACACCGGGGAGCTGTTTTTT. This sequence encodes CSAIPGTLNTGELFF.